The clone carrying this T cell receptor (beta chain) was observed at least ten times. Antigen specificity is unknown. Using a J-beta primer mix together with a sample-barcoded 5' primer, a second PCR was run for 7 to 11 cycles. MiXCR, applied by TCRdb to the 5' RACE reads, yields one record per CDR3 protein. The sample includes more than 750,000 distinct CDR3 sequences, almost 30% seen only once; the top ten take roughly 10%. This record belongs to a study of blood T cells in healthy people across ages. General study results and limits: PBMCs went unsorted, and a conclusive naive versus antigen-experienced comparison was therefore prevented. Relative to aged donors, long-lived donors carried more naive CD4+ cells and displayed higher diversity.

These data are also associated with another study on T cells of mothers and their children. As that study records: Sample barcodes plus 2-4 random nucleotides came from the M1S primer. From each mother came over 8 million TCR beta CDR3 reads, and from each child came approximately 2.8 million.

The clonotype was recovered from a woman in her 40s in good health. The sequencing sample was made of blood.

CDR3: CASSDGTGGLETQYF. In DNA, the CDR3 is TGTGCCAGCAGCGACGGGACAGGGGGCTTGGAGACCCAGTACTTC. The gene calls are TRBV5-5 and TRBJ2-5; 12 positions match TRBD1. This CDR3 is built from 15 residues. V lost 4 bases to trimming and J lost 5 bases; unmatched junction nucleotides: 6. Germline values: CDR1 SGHKS, CDR2 YYEKEE (reference sequence).